This is a list of T cell receptor beta chains from one sample in a study of T-cell reconstitution after alpha-beta-depleted transplantation in children. TCRdb re-called the PCR reads with MiXCR, one entry per CDR3 protein. This table has more than 400,000 distinct CDR3 sequences, about an eighth appearing once. Here the sequenced sample was PBMCs, mostly from graft donor cells, taken 180 days after TCRalphabeta/CD19-depleted stem cell transplant. The receptor source for this set is a female patient under 10 years old who had a stem cell transplant for aplastic anemia, so the T cells may come from the graft donor. CDR3s include the opening cysteine and the closing phenylalanine or tryptophan. D genes are given only for firm matches. Rows give clone size only sometimes, using once, few, many, or a class for an expanded clone.

clone_size,j_call,d_call,v_call,cdr3_nt,cdr3_aa
.,TRBJ2-3,.,TRBV28,TGTGCCAGCACCCGTGTCTGGGGTGGAGATACGCAGTATTTT,CASTRVWGGDTQYF
many,TRBJ2-6,TRBD1,TRBV29-1,TGCAGCGTTGAACTGAGGGACAGGTTCAGCTGGGGGGCCAACGTCCTGACTTTC,CSVELRDRFSWGANVLTF
few,TRBJ2-7,.,TRBV20-1,TGCAGTGCTAGCCCGAGTCCCTACGAGCAGTACTTC,CSASPSPYEQYF
.,TRBJ2-7,TRBD2,TRBV20-1,TGCAGTGCTAGGGGACTAGCGGGGCCCTACGAGCAGTACTTC,CSARGLAGPYEQYF
.,TRBJ2-7,TRBD2,TRBV5-1,TGCGCCAGCAGCGGTATCGGGACTAGCGGGAGTGTTTGGTACGAGCAGTACTTC,CASSGIGTSGSVWYEQYF
.,TRBJ2-5,.,TRBV5-1,TGCGCCAGCAGCCTCGACTGGGGAGGGACCCAGTACTTC,CASSLDWGGTQYF
many,TRBJ2-2,.,TRBV24-1,TGTGCCACCAGTGAGGGGGCAGGCACCGGGGAGCTGTTTTTT,CATSEGAGTGELFF
few,TRBJ1-1,.,TRBV5-5,TGTGCCAGCAGCTCTATGGAGGGCGCCACTGAAGCTTTCTTT,CASSSMEGATEAFF
.,TRBJ2-2,.,TRBV9,TGTGCCAGCAGCGTAGTCCCCACCGGGGAGCTGTTTTTT,CASSVVPTGELFF
.,TRBJ1-1,.,TRBV5-1,TGCGCCAGCAGCATGACAGTCCGCCCTACTGAAGCTTTCTTT,CASSMTVRPTEAFF
few,TRBJ2-3,.,TRBV24-1,TGTGCCACCAGTGATTTGCCCAAGGTGGGGGGCACAGATACGCAGTATTTT,CATSDLPKVGGTDTQYF
few,TRBJ2-5,.,TRBV7-9,TGTGCCAGCAGCCCTCCGCGCGGGTTATACCAAGAGACCCAGTACTTC,CASSPPRGLYQETQYF
.,TRBJ1-3,.,TRBV9,TGTGCCAGCAGCCCTAATGGGGACACCATATATTTT,CASSPNGDTIYF
.,TRBJ2-7,TRBD2,TRBV20-1,TGCAGTGCTAGACTCCGGGTAGCGGGTTATACCTTTAGGCAGTACTTC,CSARLRVAGYTFRQYF
few,TRBJ2-5,.,TRBV14,TGTGCCAGCAGCCAGGGCTCAGGATCCCAAGAGACCCAGTACTTC,CASSQGSGSQETQYF
many,TRBJ2-1,TRBD2,TRBV5-1,TGCGCCAGTTCTCAAGCGGGAGGCTCCTACAATGAGCAGTTCTTC,CASSQAGGSYNEQFF
.,TRBJ2-6,.,TRBV29-1,TGCAGCGCCTTGGGGCAGCTCCCCCCCTCTGGGGCCAACGTCCTGACTTTC,CSALGQLPPSGANVLTF
.,TRBJ2-4,TRBD1,TRBV6-2/TRBV6-3,TGTGCCAGCAATCCCTCGGGACAGATACTAGCCAAAAACATTCAGTACTTC,CASNPSGQILAKNIQYF
.,TRBJ2-4,.,TRBV11-3,TGTGCCAGCAGCTTAGTAGGGGGTTTGGGCAAAAACATTCAGTACTTC,CASSLVGGLGKNIQYF
.,TRBJ2-2,.,TRBV30,TGTGCCTGCGGACAGTACACCGGGGAGCTGTTTTTT,CACGQYTGELFF
.,TRBJ2-1,.,TRBV20-1,TGCAGTGCTAGACCTACGTGGAATGAGCAGTTCTTC,CSARPTWNEQFF
.,TRBJ1-1,.,TRBV7-8,TGTGCCAGCAGCTTAATTCGACAGGTCGAAGCTTTCTTT,CASSLIRQVEAFF
once,TRBJ2-6,TRBD1,TRBV11-2,TGTGCCAGCAGCTCTCCGCGGGGGACAGGGATGCCTGGGGCCAACGTCCTGACTTTC,CASSSPRGTGMPGANVLTF
.,TRBJ2-3,.,TRBV20-1,TGCAGTGCTAGAGATCGATGGGGGCCCGGGACAGATACGCAGTATTTT,CSARDRWGPGTDTQYF
.,TRBJ2-7,.,TRBV29-1,TGCAGCGGGAGGGAGGCCTACGAGCAGTACTTC,CSGREAYEQYF
few,TRBJ1-5,.,TRBV7-2,TGTGCCAGCAGCCCCTTACACAGGGTTCGATGGAATCAGCCCCAGCATTTT,CASSPLHRVRWNQPQHF